The 19 T cell receptor beta chains listed next were all sequenced from one sample in a study of blood T cell repertoires in COVID-19. Assay: immunoSEQ multiplex PCR; the TCRdb copy retains only in-frame clones and omits some. The table shows 370,000 or so clones, with over 65% occurring only once. The sample taken for sequencing was peripheral blood. The receptor set was obtained from a human donor with acute or convalescent COVID-19. The donor label of this sample is uncertain.

The CDR3 loop is CASSTVAGKADTQYF. DNA of the CDR3: TGTGCCAGCAGCACGGTAGCGGGGAAGGCAGATACGCAGTATTTT. The chain links TRBV5-5 to TRBJ2-3, with 8 bases lining up with TRBD2. Germline V CDR1 and CDR2: SGHKS, YYEKEE (reference sequence). The CDR3 runs 15 residues. The V and J ends lost 4 bases and 4 bases, in that order; junction bases with no gene match: 8. Based on the CDR3 plus reference TRBV5-5 and TRBJ2-3, the full variable domain is DAGVTQSPTHLIKTRGQQVTLRCSPISGHKSVSWYQQVLGQGPQFIFQYYEKEERGRGNFPDRFSARQFPNYSSELNVNALLLGDSALYLCASSTVAGKADTQYFGPGTRLTVL.

V gene TRBV27 combines with J gene TRBJ2-1; 7 positions agree with TRBD2. This CDR3 spans 14 amino acids. Germline V lookup: CDR1 MNHEY, CDR2 SMNVEV (reference sequence). The junction had 9 bases not matched to a gene; V was cut back by 6 bases and J by 7 bases. The CDR3 loop reads CASRPTYGRNEQFF. CDR3 in DNA: TGTGCCAGCAGACCTACTTACGGGAGGAATGAGCAGTTCTTC.

This clone showed up just a few times. The chain links TRBV28 to TRBJ1-1; possible D gene TRBD1, 6 bases. V was pared by 4 bases and J by 11 bases, with 11 bases between. The CDR3 is 11 residues long. Germline values: CDR1 MDHEN, CDR2 SYDVKM. DNA for the CDR3: TGTGCCAGCAGTTCGAACAGGGTGGCTTTCTTT. Translating it yields CASSSNRVAFF. Using reference TRBV28 and TRBJ1-1 for the parts outside the CDR3, the full variable domain is DVKVTQSSRYLVKRTGEKVFLECVQDMDHENMFWYRQDPGLGLRLIYFSYDVKMKEKGDIPEGYSVSREKKERFSLILESASTNQTSMYLCASSSNRVAFFGQGTRLTVV.

This chain uses TRBV27 with TRBJ1-1; 7 nucleotides line up with TRBD1. The V segment lost 8 bases and the J segment 5 bases; nucleotides outside the gene matches: 2. Germline CDR1 MNHEY, CDR2 SMNVEV (reference sequence). CDR3 length: 11 residues. CDR3 loop: CASHRGTEAFF. The CDR3 DNA sequence: TGTGCCAGCCACAGGGGTACTGAAGCTTTCTTT.

CDR3 sequence: CASSPGVAGARSSYNEQFF. The CDR3 DNA reads TGTGCCAGCTCACCGGGGGTAGCGGGAGCCAGGAGCTCCTACAATGAGCAGTTCTTC. The chain links TRBV18 to TRBJ2-1; 9 nucleotides line up with TRBD2. Unmatched junction bases numbered 12, after V lost 3 bases and J lost 0 bases. The length of the CDR3 is 19 residues. Germline loops: CDR1 KGHSH, CDR2 LQKENI.

The J gene is TRBJ2-1, the V gene TRBV6-5; possible D gene TRBD2, 5 bases. V was shortened by 6 bases and J by 4 bases, with 13 bases between the two germline ends. The CDR3 has 14 amino acids. From germline, CDR1 is MNHEY and CDR2 SVGAGI. The CDR3 reads CASRFLLGYNEQFF. CDR3 DNA sequence: TGTGCCAGCAGGTTTCTACTAGGTTACAATGAGCAGTTCTTC.

The chain joins TRBV19 to TRBJ1-2, with 7 nucleotides matching TRBD1. The V gene end was trimmed by 6 bases and the J gene end by 4 bases; junction bases not matched to a gene: 11. Germline V gives CDR1 LNHDA, CDR2 SQIVND (reference sequence). The CDR3 is 15 amino acids. The CDR3 DNA reads TGTGCCAGTAGCGACGGGACAGACAACGCCTATGGCTACACCTTC. This encodes CASSDGTDNAYGYTF.

The chain joins TRBV3-1 (or the pseudogene TRBV3-2) to TRBJ1-2; D is ambiguous. There are 13 residues in the CDR3. V shed 0 bases and J shed 3 bases, with 5 bases lying between them. Germline lookup yields CDR1 LGHDT and CDR2 YNNKEL (reference sequence). CDR3 region: CASSQEGYYGYTF. In DNA, the CDR3 is TGTGCCAGCAGCCAAGAGGGCTACTATGGCTACACCTTC.

This chain uses TRBV2 with TRBJ2-7, with TRBD1 matching 10 bases. The junction had 7 bases not matched to a gene; V was cut back by 10 bases and J by 1 base. The CDR3 totals 14 residues. The germline V gene has CDR1 SNHLY and CDR2 FYNNEI. This CDR3 reads CATSGTGVSYEQYF. DNA for the CDR3: TGTGCCACCTCGGGGACAGGGGTTTCCTACGAGCAGTACTTC.

V usage is TRBV10-3 and J usage is TRBJ1-5, with TRBD1 matching over 7 bases. CDR1 is ENHRY and CDR2 is SYGVKD in the germline V gene. V dropped 0 bases and J dropped 2; count of bases not matched to a gene: 4. This CDR3 comprises 16 residues. CDR3 sequence: CAISESNRGGNQPQHF. The CDR3 coding sequence is TGTGCCATCAGTGAGTCGAACAGGGGAGGCAATCAGCCCCAGCATTTT.

This sequence joins TRBV30 and TRBJ2-6; a possible D gene is TRBD2 (6 bases). The V gene's germline CDR1 is GTSNPN and CDR2 SVGIG (reference sequence). There are 16 residues in the CDR3. The ends were cut back, 2 bases at V and 4 bases at J, with 15 bases in the middle. CDR3: CAWSPHRGSGANVLTF. CDR3 DNA: TGTGCCTGGAGTCCCCACCGGGGGTCCGGGGCCAACGTCCTGACTTTC.

The V gene is TRBV18, the J gene TRBJ2-5; 9 bases are shared with TRBD1. Germline loops: CDR1 KGHSH, CDR2 LQKENI. The CDR3 sequence is 15 residues long. Trimming took 4 bases from V and 5 from J; bases not matched to a gene: 8. CDR3 sequence: CASSRNRDREETQYF. CDR3 nucleotides: TGTGCCAGCTCACGAAACCGGGACAGGGAGGAGACCCAGTACTTC.

The chain is built from TRBV27 and TRBJ2-7; TRBD1 aligns across 10 bases. CDR1 and CDR2 (germline): MNHEY, SMNVEV (reference sequence). This CDR3 is built from 15 residues. Unmatched junction bases numbered 7, after V lost 5 bases and J lost 3 bases. The CDR3 protein is CASSPRQGAGYEQYF. In nucleotides, the CDR3 is TGTGCCAGCAGTCCCCGACAGGGGGCGGGCTACGAGCAGTACTTC.

This sequence joins TRBV5-1 and TRBJ2-7, with a weak D call TRBD2 (5 bases). The CDR3 is 14 residues long. Germline V gene lookup returns CDR1 SGHRS and CDR2 YFSETQ. The V and J ends lost 6 bases and 5 bases respectively, with 18 bases between them. Here the CDR3 reads CASTPTGNSDEQYF. For the CDR3, the DNA is TGCGCCAGCACCCCGACCGGGAATTCCGACGAGCAGTACTTC. Full variable domain (missing parts from reference TRBV5-1 and TRBJ2-7): KAGVTQTPRYLIKTRGQQVTLSCSPISGHRSVSWYQQTPGQGLQFLFEYFSETQRNKGNFPGRFSGRQFSNSRSEMNVSTLELGDSALYLCASTPTGNSDEQYFGPGTRLTVT.

The chain has TRBV3-1 (or the pseudogene TRBV3-2) and TRBJ1-6; TRBD1 matches at 9 bases. CDR3 length: 16 amino acids. V dropped 4 bases and J dropped 9; count of bases not matched to a gene: 10. Germline values: CDR1 LGHDT, CDR2 YNNKEL (reference sequence). Here the CDR3 reads CASSLNYGTGRSPLHF. The CDR3 DNA reads as TGTGCCAGCAGCCTAAATTACGGGACAGGGCGTTCACCCCTCCACTTT.

The chain has TRBV14 and TRBJ2-1, with 8 bases matching TRBD2. There are 18 residues in the CDR3. Germline V gene sequence: CDR1 SGHDN, CDR2 FVKESK. Trimming removed 0 bases from V and 4 bases from J; junction bases left unmatched: 11. In DNA form, the CDR3 reads TGTGCCAGCAGCCAAGATCGGGGACTAGGGGGGAGGTACAATGAGCAGTTCTTC. This codes for CASSQDRGLGGRYNEQFF.

This rearrangement joins TRBV18 to TRBJ2-1, with a tentative D call TRBD1 (6 bases). V lost 3 bases, J lost 0 bases, and 12 bases lay in between. The CDR3 loop spans 16 amino acids. Germline assignment: CDR1 KGHSH and CDR2 LQKENI. The CDR3 region has the DNA TGTGCCAGCTCACCCAGGACAGTAAGCTCCTACAATGAGCAGTTCTTC. This codes for CASSPRTVSSYNEQFF. The full variable domain, completed using reference TRBV18 and TRBJ2-1, is NAGVMQNPRHLVRRRGQEARLRCSPMKGHSHVYWYRQLPEEGLKFMVYLQKENIIDESGMPKERFSAEFPKEGPSILRIQQVVRGDSAAYFCASSPRTVSSYNEQFFGPGTRLTVL.

This clone was counted only a few times. The V gene is TRBV6-1, the J gene TRBJ1-1; 8 nucleotides match TRBD1. Germline CDR1 MNHNS, CDR2 SASEGT. V shed 3 bases, J shed 1 base, and the junction held 7 bases outside the gene matches. This CDR3 has 16 amino acids. As DNA, the CDR3 is TGTGCCAGCAGTGACCTGACGACAGGGGCGAACACTGAAGCTTTCTTT. Protein: CASSDLTTGANTEAFF.

The chain employs TRBV2 and TRBJ1-2; tentative D call: TRBD1 (5 bases). V lost 3 bases and J lost 7, with 18 bases in between. Germline values: CDR1 SNHLY, CDR2 FYNNEI. The CDR3 totals 15 residues. CDR3 bases: TGTGCCAGCAGTGAGGGGCCAGGAGGGGCAGCTGGCTACACCTTC. Translated, it gives CASSEGPGGAAGYTF. Using reference TRBV2 and TRBJ1-2 for the parts outside the CDR3, the full variable domain is EPEVTQTPSHQVTQMGQEVILRCVPISNHLYFYWYRQILGQKVEFLVSFYNNEISEKSEIFDDQFSVERPDGSNFTLKIRSTKLEDSAMYFCASSEGPGGAAGYTFGSGTRLTVV.